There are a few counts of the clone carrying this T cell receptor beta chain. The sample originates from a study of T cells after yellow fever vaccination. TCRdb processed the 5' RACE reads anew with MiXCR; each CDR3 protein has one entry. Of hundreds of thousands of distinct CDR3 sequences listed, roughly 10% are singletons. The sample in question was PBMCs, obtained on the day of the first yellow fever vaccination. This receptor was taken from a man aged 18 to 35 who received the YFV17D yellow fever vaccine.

CDR3 loop: CASSLTGKYNSPLHF. CDR3 in DNA: TGTGCCAGCAGCTTAACAGGGAAATATAATTCACCCCTCCACTTT. The rearrangement uses TRBV7-9 and TRBJ1-6; D is perhaps TRBD1 (6 bases). V gave up 2 bases and J gave up 4 bases, with 9 bases separating them. The CDR3 covers 15 residues. Per the germline V gene, CDR1 is SEHNR and CDR2 is FQNEAQ (reference sequence).